The 4 T cell receptor beta chains presented below share a single source sample, sequenced in a study of cytomegalovirus exposure and HLA in healthy donors. Here immunoSEQ multiplex PCR was the method, and the copy in TCRdb shows in-frame clones only, minus some. The sample has 300,000 to 400,000 clones, 75% to 90% seen once. The sequenced sample consisted of PBMCs. All receptors derive from a woman in her late teens or twenties in good health and CMV-seronegative.

The CDR3 DNA reads TGTGCCAGCAGGCTGACCGGAGGGTACACTGAAGCTTTCTTT. This encodes CASRLTGGYTEAFF. V and J are TRBV6-1 and TRBJ1-1; D gene unclear. Trimming took off 6 bases at V and 3 bases at J, with 14 bases between the two ends. CDR1 is MNHNS, CDR2 SASEGT, per germline. The CDR3 totals 14 residues.

The V gene is TRBV15, the J gene TRBJ1-5; 8 bases line up with TRBD1. Unmatched junction bases numbered 6, after V lost 8 bases and J lost 0 bases. The length of the CDR3 is 15 residues. Germline lookup yields CDR1 LNHNV and CDR2 YYDKDF (reference sequence). This chain's CDR3 is CATGAGTGSNQPQHF. The CDR3 DNA reads as TGTGCCACCGGCGCCGGGACAGGTAGCAATCAGCCCCAGCATTTT.

V is TRBV27 and J is TRBJ2-1, with D unclear. This CDR3 spans 13 amino acids. V lost 2 bases and J 8 bases, leaving 10 bases between the germline ends. The germline CDR1 and CDR2 sequences are MNHEY and SMNVEV (reference sequence). DNA of the CDR3: TGTGCCAGCAGTTTACTACTCCCGGATGAGCAGTTCTTC. Its protein product is CASSLLLPDEQFF.

The chain has TRBV6-1 and TRBJ1-2; a weak D match, TRBD1 (6 bases). The germline CDR1 and CDR2 sequences are MNHNS and SASEGT. V was trimmed by 0 bases and J by 3 bases, leaving 20 bases between them. There are 18 residues in the CDR3. In nucleotides, the CDR3 is TGTGCCAGCAGTGAAGCATATATCAGGACAGAACTTCACTATGGCTACACCTTC. Encoded protein: CASSEAYIRTELHYGYTF.